The next 30 T cell receptor beta chains were all read from a single sample in a study of T cell changes during pregnancy in multiple sclerosis. Measured with immunoSEQ multiplex PCR; TCRdb has only the in-frame clones, and not every one. The sample records around 57,000 clones, approximately 91% being singletons. This material consisted of peripheral blood, taken in the second trimester of pregnancy. These receptors were taken from a female donor with multiple sclerosis, enrolled in a pregnancy study.

CDR3 in amino acids: CASSTRDYYNEQFF. The CDR3 DNA is TGTGCCAGCAGCACCCGGGACTACTACAATGAGCAGTTCTTC. The V and J genes are TRBV9 and TRBJ2-1, with TRBD2 matching 7 bases. Germline V gene sequence: CDR1 SGDLS, CDR2 YYNGEE. The CDR3 covers 14 residues. Trimming removed 4 bases from V and 3 bases from J; junction bases left unmatched: 4.

The chain couples TRBV5-1 to TRBJ2-7; the match to TRBD1 covers 8 bases. From germline, CDR1 is SGHRS and CDR2 YFSETQ. This CDR3 has 14 residues. With 4 bases clipped from V and 2 bases from J, the junction kept 5 bases outside the gene matches. CDR3 coding DNA: TGCGCCAGCAGCCAGGACAGGGCGACCTACGAGCAGTACTTC. It specifies CASSQDRATYEQYF.

The chain carries TRBV7-2 and TRBJ1-2, with 8 bases matching TRBD1. The junction had 6 bases not matched to a gene; V was cut back by 5 bases and J by 4 bases. The CDR3 is 14 amino acids. Germline-derived CDR1 and CDR2 are SGHTA and FQGNSA. In DNA form, the CDR3 reads TGTGCCAGCAGCGAACAACAGGGGGGCTATGGCTACACCTTC. This translates into CASSEQQGGYGYTF.

This clone was seen only once. The rearrangement links TRBV28 to TRBJ2-7; perhaps TRBD2 as D (5 bases). Germline lookup yields CDR1 MDHEN and CDR2 SYDVKM. The CDR3 extends over 13 amino acids. V was shortened by 1 base and J by 3 bases, with 7 bases between the two germline ends. CDR3 region: CASSLSGFYEQYF. The DNA for the CDR3 is TGTGCCAGCAGTTTATCGGGGTTCTACGAGCAGTACTTC.

A few counts support this clone. The chain uses TRBV7-2 and TRBJ1-6; weak D call: TRBD1 (6 bases). The V gene lost 8 bases and the J gene lost 4 bases, with 9 bases spanning the gap. This CDR3 region has 13 residues. Per the germline V gene, CDR1 is SGHTA and CDR2 is FQGNSA. The CDR3: CASRTVYNSPLHF. Here the CDR3 DNA reads TGTGCCAGCCGGACAGTTTATAATTCACCCCTCCACTTT.

This rearrangement joins TRBV11-2 to TRBJ1-1, with a possible D match to TRBD1 (6 bases). The germline V gene encodes CDR1 SGHAT and CDR2 FQNNGV. The CDR3 is 14 amino acids. The ends were cut back, 1 base at V and 1 base at J, with 7 bases in the middle. The CDR3 sequence: CASSLGRGNTEAFF. The CDR3 DNA reads TGTGCCAGCAGCTTAGGCAGGGGGAACACTGAAGCTTTCTTT.

The V call is TRBV7-3, the J call TRBJ1-1; D is possibly TRBD1 (5 bases). This CDR3 comprises 14 residues. Trimming shortened V by 6 bases and J by 1 base, and 12 bases separated the two germline ends. CDR1 SGHTA and CDR2 FQGTGA come from the germline V gene. The CDR3 sequence: CASRPDTSNTEAFF. CDR3 DNA: TGTGCCAGCAGGCCGGACACCTCGAACACTGAAGCTTTCTTT.

There are a few counts of this clone. J is TRBJ2-7 and V is TRBV2, with 11 bases matching TRBD2. V shed 8 bases and J 3 bases; nucleotides not matched to a gene: 6. The CDR3 sequence is 14 residues long. In germline, CDR1 is SNHLY, CDR2 FYNNEI. The CDR3 coding sequence is TGTGCCAGCTCCTCTCTAGCGGGGGGCTACGAGCAGTACTTC. This sequence encodes CASSSLAGGYEQYF. The complete variable domain, with remaining parts taken from reference TRBV2 and TRBJ2-7, reads EPEVTQTPSHQVTQMGQEVILRCVPISNHLYFYWYRQILGQKVEFLVSFYNNEISEKSEIFDDQFSVERPDGSNFTLKIRSTKLEDSAMYFCASSSLAGGYEQYFGPGTRLTVT.

The chain employs TRBV27 and TRBJ1-2, with 8 nucleotides matching TRBD1. J lost 8 bases, V lost 6 bases, and 8 bases had no gene match. This CDR3 comprises 13 residues. Germline CDR1 is MNHEY and CDR2 is SMNVEV (reference sequence). CDR3 residues: CASREQGARGYTF. In DNA form, the CDR3 reads TGTGCCAGCAGGGAGCAGGGGGCGCGGGGCTACACCTTC.

The chain employs TRBV5-1 and TRBJ1-1, with a weak D call TRBD1 (5 bases). The length of the CDR3 is 13 residues. With 3 bases removed from V and 1 base from J, the gap between germline ends came to 7 bases. Germline V gene sequence: CDR1 SGHRS, CDR2 YFSETQ. CDR3 sequence (DNA): TGCGCCAGCAGCTCACAGGAGAACACTGAAGCTTTCTTT. Translation gives CASSSQENTEAFF.

In this sample, this clone turned up once. This chain connects TRBV18 to TRBJ1-2; no firm D call. Germline values: CDR1 KGHSH, CDR2 LQKENI. The CDR3 consists of 14 residues. V lost 3 bases to trimming and J lost 4 bases, with 12 bases between them. CDR3 region: CASSPPGNPYGYTF. As DNA, the CDR3 is TGTGCCAGCTCACCCCCGGGGAATCCCTATGGCTACACCTTC.

The rearrangement joins TRBV11-2 to TRBJ2-2; possible D gene TRBD2, 5 bases. The CDR3 consists of 15 residues. Germline CDR1 SGHAT, CDR2 FQNNGV. The ends were cut back, 1 base at V and 6 bases at J, with 12 bases in the middle. The DNA for the CDR3 is TGTGCCAGCAGCTTAGGTCGGGGATACTCCGGGGAGCTGTTTTTT. Translation: CASSLGRGYSGELFF.

DNA of the CDR3: TGCGCCAGCAGCTTGGACAGGGTGGGCGGCTACACCTTC. Its translation is CASSLDRVGGYTF. The rearrangement links TRBV5-1 to TRBJ1-2, with a weak D call TRBD1 (6 bases). The CDR3 covers 13 residues. V gave up 0 bases and J gave up 8 bases, with 11 bases separating them. Germline lookup yields CDR1 SGHRS and CDR2 YFSETQ.

The V and J genes are TRBV19 and TRBJ2-7; 7 bases fit TRBD1. This CDR3 spans 19 amino acids. From germline, CDR1 is LNHDA and CDR2 SQIVND (reference sequence). The V segment lost 4 bases and the J segment 2 bases; nucleotides outside the gene matches: 20. The CDR3 bases are TGTGCCAGTAGTACCCCCGGGCCTCGCCAGGGGGATATCCCCTACGAGCAGTACTTC. Protein: CASSTPGPRQGDIPYEQYF.

As DNA, the CDR3 is TGCAGCGGGGGGGTGGGCTACAATGAGCAGTTCTTC. Translated, it gives CSGGVGYNEQFF. V is TRBV29-1 and J is TRBJ2-1, with D possibly matching TRBD2 (6 bases). The CDR3 loop spans 12 amino acids. The V end was cut by 7 bases, the J end by 3 bases, with 10 bases between. Germline-derived CDR1 and CDR2 are SQVTM and ANQGSEA.

The chain recombines TRBV6-5 with TRBJ2-2; the D is unclear. CDR1 and CDR2 from the germline V gene are MNHEY and SVGAGI. Trimming took 0 bases from V and 6 from J, leaving 8 bases between them. This CDR3 is 14 amino acids long. The CDR3, as DNA: TGTGCCAGCAGTTACTCGGCCCCCTCCGGGGAGCTGTTTTTT. As protein: CASSYSAPSGELFF.

This chain links TRBV7-9 with TRBJ2-1; 9 nucleotides align to TRBD2. The CDR3 is 19 residues long. V was pared by 3 bases and J by 0 bases, with 12 bases of the junction left unmatched. CDR1 and CDR2 (germline): SEHNR, FQNEAQ (reference sequence). As DNA, the CDR3 is TGTGCCAGCAGCTTTTATGGTAGCGGGGGCCGGAGCTCCTACAATGAGCAGTTCTTC. Amino acids: CASSFYGSGGRSSYNEQFF.

The CDR3, as DNA: TGCGCCAGCGGTAATTTCGGGACAGGGAGGGGTTCACCCCTCCACTTT. Its translation: CASGNFGTGRGSPLHF. The chain has TRBV23-1 and TRBJ1-6; 9 bases match TRBD1. TRBV23-1 is designated an ORF whose function remains uncertain. This CDR3 spans 16 amino acids. The junction had 14 bases not matched to a gene; V was cut back by 8 bases and J by 9 bases.

The gene calls are TRBV9 and TRBJ1-3; no clear D gene. The V and J ends lost 3 bases and 8 bases respectively, with 24 bases between them. From germline, CDR1 is SGDLS and CDR2 YYNGEE. The length of the CDR3 is 17 residues. CDR3 amino acids: CASSDRENDVTGDTIYF. In DNA, the CDR3 is TGTGCCAGCAGCGACCGGGAAAACGACGTGACTGGGGACACCATATATTTT. The full variable domain, in which reference TRBV9 and TRBJ1-3 provide the parts outside the CDR3, is DSGVTQTPKHLITATGQRVTLRCSPRSGDLSVYWYQQSLDQGLQFLIQYYNGEERAKGNILERFSAQQFPDLHSELNLSSLELGDSALYFCASSDRENDVTGDTIYFGEGSWLTVV.

The V call is TRBV7-2, the J call TRBJ2-1; 11 nucleotides line up with TRBD1. The CDR3 has 15 residues. Per germline, CDR1 SGHTA and CDR2 FQGNSA. Trimming at V came to 5 bases and at J to 3 bases, leaving 3 bases not matched to a gene. In DNA form, the CDR3 reads TGTGCCAGCAGCCCCGGGACAGGGGGCTACAATGAGCAGTTCTTC. This gives the protein CASSPGTGGYNEQFF.

The genes are TRBV28 and TRBJ2-2, with D tentatively TRBD1 (6 bases). Trimming took off 7 bases at V and 4 bases at J, with 13 bases between the two ends. CDR1 MDHEN and CDR2 SYDVKM come from the germline V gene. The CDR3 has 14 residues. CDR3 residues: CASNLIGGTGELFF. In nucleotides, the CDR3 is TGTGCCAGCAACCTTATAGGGGGCACCGGGGAGCTGTTTTTT.

The V gene is TRBV10-2, the J gene TRBJ2-1; weak D call: TRBD2 (7 bases). The germline V gene has CDR1 WSHSY and CDR2 SAAADI. The CDR3 loop spans 16 amino acids. The germline V and J ends were trimmed by 3 bases and 8 bases, with 20 bases remaining between them. The CDR3 bases are TGCGCCAGCAGTGACGGGGGGCTCGGGTACATTGATGAGCAGTTCTTC. As protein: CASSDGGLGYIDEQFF.

The chain carries TRBV2 and TRBJ2-7; 8 nucleotides agree with TRBD2. V shed 4 bases, J shed 3 bases, and the junction held 11 bases outside the gene matches. Germline V gives CDR1 SNHLY, CDR2 FYNNEI. CDR3 length equals 16 residues. The CDR3 region is CASSARRHGGDYEQYF. DNA for the CDR3: TGTGCCAGCAGTGCTCGGCGCCACGGGGGGGACTACGAGCAGTACTTC. Full variable domain (missing parts from reference TRBV2 and TRBJ2-7): EPEVTQTPSHQVTQMGQEVILRCVPISNHLYFYWYRQILGQKVEFLVSFYNNEISEKSEIFDDQFSVERPDGSNFTLKIRSTKLEDSAMYFCASSARRHGGDYEQYFGPGTRLTVT.

The table lists this clone with a count of one. This chain connects TRBV5-4 to TRBJ1-1; the match to TRBD1 covers 9 bases. The CDR3 covers 15 residues. Trimming removed 0 bases from V and 4 bases from J; junction bases left unmatched: 4. Germline CDR1 reads SGHNT; CDR2 reads YYREEE (reference sequence). CDR3 sequence reads: CASSLETGGVTEAFF. Written as DNA, the CDR3 is TGTGCCAGCAGCTTGGAGACAGGGGGTGTCACTGAAGCTTTCTTT.

The chain recombines TRBV5-1 with TRBJ1-1; 11 nucleotides match TRBD1. Germline CDR1 SGHRS, CDR2 YFSETQ. The CDR3 loop spans 17 amino acids. V shed 0 bases, J shed 2 bases, and the junction held 6 bases outside the gene matches. The CDR3 is CASSLVDRGPRNTEAFF. The CDR3 bases are TGCGCCAGCAGCTTGGTGGACAGGGGGCCAAGAAACACTGAAGCTTTCTTT.

The genes are TRBV2 and TRBJ2-4, with D maybe TRBD2 (6 bases). Per germline, CDR1 SNHLY and CDR2 FYNNEI. V was pared by 4 bases and J by 9 bases, with 16 bases between. The CDR3 consists of 14 residues. In DNA form, the CDR3 reads TGTGCCAGCAGTGTTTCGGGGACTTCAGCCATTCAGTACTTC. Protein: CASSVSGTSAIQYF.

In this sample, this clone turned up a few times. The genes are TRBV12-5 and TRBJ1-3, with 8 bases matching TRBD1. Germline V gene lookup returns CDR1 LGHNT and CDR2 FRNRAP. CDR3 length: 16 residues. Trimming cost V 6 bases and J 0 bases; bases outside gene matches: 7. CDR3 sequence reads: CASGLGQGLSGNTIYF. CDR3 DNA sequence: TGTGCTAGTGGCCTAGGACAGGGCCTCTCTGGAAACACCATATATTTT.

The chain employs TRBV13 and TRBJ2-5; 7 positions match TRBD1. The CDR3 loop spans 13 amino acids. With 3 bases clipped from V and 2 bases from J, the junction kept 0 bases outside the gene matches. Germline-derived CDR1 and CDR2 are PRHDT and FYEKMQ (reference sequence). The CDR3 DNA reads as TGTGCCAGCAGCTTGGGACAGCAAGAGACCCAGTACTTC. Translating gives CASSLGQQETQYF.

The V call is TRBV7-9, the J call TRBJ1-2; D gene ambiguous. The CDR3 consists of 13 residues. V lost 0 bases and J 8 bases, leaving 10 bases between the germline ends. CDR1 is SEHNR and CDR2 is FQNEAQ in the germline V gene (reference sequence). The CDR3 nucleotides are TGTGCCAGCAGCTTAGCAGGGAGTGGAGGCTACACCTTC. Translated, it gives CASSLAGSGGYTF.

V gene TRBV7-2 combines with J gene TRBJ2-7; 7 nucleotides align to TRBD1. Germline trimming cut 5 bases from V and 2 bases from J; bases unmatched to any gene: 3. The CDR3 spans 13 residues. In germline, CDR1 is SGHTA, CDR2 FQGNSA. CDR3 sequence reads: CASSRDRTYEQYF. CDR3 nucleotide sequence: TGTGCCAGCAGCCGGGACAGAACCTACGAGCAGTACTTC.